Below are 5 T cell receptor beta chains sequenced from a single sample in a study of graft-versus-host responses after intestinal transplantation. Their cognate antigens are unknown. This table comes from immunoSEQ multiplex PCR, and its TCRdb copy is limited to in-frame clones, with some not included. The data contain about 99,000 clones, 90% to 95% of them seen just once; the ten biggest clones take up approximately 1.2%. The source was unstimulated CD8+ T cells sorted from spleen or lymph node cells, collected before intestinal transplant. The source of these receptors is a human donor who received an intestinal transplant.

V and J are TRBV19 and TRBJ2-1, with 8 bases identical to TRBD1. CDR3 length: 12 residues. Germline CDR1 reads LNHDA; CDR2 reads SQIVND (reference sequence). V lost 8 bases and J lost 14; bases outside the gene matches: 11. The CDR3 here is CASSRTGQGEFF. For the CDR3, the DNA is TGTGCCAGTTCTCGGACAGGGCAAGGGGAGTTCTTC. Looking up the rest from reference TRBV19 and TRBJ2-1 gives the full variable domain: DGGITQSPKYLFRKEGQNVTLSCEQNLNHDAMYWYRQDPGQGLRLIYYSQIVNDFQKGDIAEGYSVSREKKESFPLTVTSAQKNPTAFYLCASSRTGQGEFFGPGTRLTVL.

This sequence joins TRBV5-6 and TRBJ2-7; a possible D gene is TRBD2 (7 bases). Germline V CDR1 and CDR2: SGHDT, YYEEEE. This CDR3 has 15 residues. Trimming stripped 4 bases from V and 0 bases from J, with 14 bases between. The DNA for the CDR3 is TGTGCCAGCAGCCTAGGGGGGGTGAGCTCCTACGAGCAGTACTTC. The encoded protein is CASSLGGVSSYEQYF.

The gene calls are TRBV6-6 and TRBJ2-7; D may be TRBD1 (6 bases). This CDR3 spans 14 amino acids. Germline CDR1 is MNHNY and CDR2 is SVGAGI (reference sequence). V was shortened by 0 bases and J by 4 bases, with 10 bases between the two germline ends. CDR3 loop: CASSYSTGWYEQYF. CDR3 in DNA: TGTGCCAGCAGTTACTCAACAGGGTGGTACGAGCAGTACTTC.

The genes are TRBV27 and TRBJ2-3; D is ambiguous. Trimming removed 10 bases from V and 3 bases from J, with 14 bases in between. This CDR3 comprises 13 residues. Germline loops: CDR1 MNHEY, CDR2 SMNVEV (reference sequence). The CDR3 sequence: CATHLLGTDTQYF. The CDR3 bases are TGTGCCACTCACCTTCTAGGTACAGATACGCAGTATTTT.

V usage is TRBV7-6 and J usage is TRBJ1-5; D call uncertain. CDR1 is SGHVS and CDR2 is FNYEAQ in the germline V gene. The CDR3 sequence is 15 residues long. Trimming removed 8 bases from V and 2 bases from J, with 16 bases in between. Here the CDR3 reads CASAEGPGGNQPQHF. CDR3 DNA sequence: TGTGCCAGCGCAGAGGGTCCCGGGGGCAATCAGCCCCAGCATTTT.